Presented here are 18 T cell receptor beta chains from one specimen sequenced in a study of T cell responses to AZD1222 COVID-19 vaccine. Some clones are missing from TCRdb's copy, which holds only in-frame ones; the method was immunoSEQ multiplex PCR. The table has about 150,000 clones, 90% seen once. The starting material was peripheral blood, obtained on day 0 of AZD1222 vaccination. All receptors come from an adult in good health.

This sequence joins TRBV28 and TRBJ1-1; D ambiguous. This CDR3 is built from 14 residues. Trimming removed 1 base from V and 3 bases from J, with 9 bases in between. The germline CDR1 and CDR2 sequences are MDHEN and SYDVKM. The CDR3 nucleotides are TGTGCCAGCAGTTTATCGTGGTCGGACACTGAAGCTTTCTTT. This encodes CASSLSWSDTEAFF.

This clone appeared once. The chain carries TRBV28 and TRBJ2-7; tentative D call: TRBD2 (6 bases). Germline CDR1 reads MDHEN; CDR2 reads SYDVKM. This CDR3 has 15 residues. Deletions cut 0 bases from V and 2 bases from J, with 11 bases between. The CDR3 region has the DNA TGTGCCAGCAGTTTATGGGGGGGTGACACCTACGAGCAGTACTTC. This sequence encodes CASSLWGGDTYEQYF.

V gene TRBV5-1 combines with J gene TRBJ2-4; 8 nucleotides align to TRBD1. CDR1 and CDR2 (germline): SGHRS, YFSETQ. The V and J ends lost 3 bases and 3 bases, in that order; junction bases with no gene match: 2. This CDR3 is 14 amino acids long. DNA of the CDR3: TGCGCCAGCAGCTCAGGACAGGGCAAAAACATTCAGTACTTC. Translation: CASSSGQGKNIQYF.

J is TRBJ2-1 and V is TRBV6-6, with D possibly being TRBD2 (6 bases). Trimming stripped 5 bases from V and 2 bases from J, with 16 bases between. CDR1 is MNHNY and CDR2 is SVGAGI in the germline V gene (reference sequence). The CDR3 runs 16 residues. The CDR3 loop reads CASSTPGSFTYNEQFF. In DNA form, the CDR3 reads TGTGCCAGCAGTACCCCCGGGAGTTTCACCTACAATGAGCAGTTCTTC.

This rearrangement joins TRBV6-5 to TRBJ2-1; 9 nucleotides line up with TRBD2. CDR1 and CDR2 (germline): MNHEY, SVGAGI. CDR3 length equals 15 residues. V shed 6 bases and J 2 bases; nucleotides not matched to a gene: 5. In DNA, the CDR3 is TGTGCCAGCAGCGGGACTAGCTCGCCCTACAATGAGCAGTTCTTC. This translates into CASSGTSSPYNEQFF.

The chain combines TRBV7-2 with TRBJ2-1, with 11 bases matching TRBD2. The V gene end was trimmed by 5 bases and the J gene end by 1 base; junction bases not matched to a gene: 7. CDR1 SGHTA and CDR2 FQGNSA come from the germline V gene. The CDR3 length is 17 residues. The CDR3 region is CASSRISGRESYNEQFF. CDR3 nucleotides: TGTGCCAGCAGCCGCATTAGCGGGAGGGAATCCTACAATGAGCAGTTCTTC.

V usage is TRBV7-9 and J usage is TRBJ2-1, with 9 bases identical to TRBD1. The CDR3 has 15 amino acids. V lost 5 bases, J lost 5 bases, and 7 bases stayed unmatched. The V gene's germline CDR1 is SEHNR and CDR2 FQNEAQ (reference sequence). The CDR3 protein is CASSRIGTGHNEQFF. The CDR3, as DNA: TGTGCCAGCAGCCGAATCGGGACAGGGCACAATGAGCAGTTCTTC. The full variable domain, in which reference TRBV7-9 and TRBJ2-1 provide the parts outside the CDR3, is DTGVSQNPRHKITKRGQNVTFRCDPISEHNRLYWYRQTLGQGPEFLTYFQNEAQLEKSRLLSDRFSAERPKGSFSTLEIQRTEQGDSAMYLCASSRIGTGHNEQFFGPGTRLTVL.

The V gene is TRBV30, the J gene TRBJ1-5, with TRBD1 as a possible D gene (5 bases). This CDR3 is built from 15 residues. V shed 2 bases and J shed 0 bases, with 11 bases lying between them. From germline, CDR1 is GTSNPN and CDR2 SVGIG (reference sequence). CDR3 bases: TGTGCCTGGAGTAAAGAGGGGTTTAGCAATCAGCCCCAGCATTTT. It yields the protein CAWSKEGFSNQPQHF.

J is TRBJ2-5 and V is TRBV14; no clear D gene. V lost 0 bases, J lost 7 bases, and 9 bases lay in between. CDR3 length: 13 residues. Germline V gene data show CDR1 as SGHDN and CDR2 as FVKESK. CDR3 amino acids: CASSQDFVRTQYF. The CDR3 nucleotides are TGTGCCAGCAGCCAAGATTTTGTACGGACCCAGTACTTC.

This chain connects TRBV27 to TRBJ2-1; TRBD1 aligns across 9 bases. CDR3 length: 15 amino acids. Germline V gene lookup returns CDR1 MNHEY and CDR2 SMNVEV (reference sequence). V shed 6 bases and J 6 bases; nucleotides not matched to a gene: 9. The CDR3 region has the DNA TGTGCCAGCAGCCCAGACAGGGGGGACCTCAATGAGCAGTTCTTC. Encoded protein: CASSPDRGDLNEQFF.

CDR3 sequence (DNA): TGTGCCACCAGCAGAGAGGAGCGGTTCACAGATACGCAGTATTTT. This codes for CATSREERFTDTQYF. The V and J genes are TRBV15 and TRBJ2-3, with TRBD2 as a possible D gene (5 bases). The CDR3 runs 15 residues. Germline V CDR1 and CDR2: LNHNV, YYDKDF (reference sequence). V lost 0 bases and J 2 bases, leaving 9 bases between the germline ends.

The table lists this clone with a count of one. The chain couples TRBV25-1 to TRBJ1-2; 8 nucleotides match TRBD1. The length of the CDR3 is 16 residues. CDR1 MGHDK and CDR2 SYGVNS come from the germline V gene. After removal of 3 bases from V and 4 bases from J, the junction contained 10 bases not matched to a gene. The CDR3 DNA reads TGTGCCAGCAGTGACACAAAACCGACAGGGGCCTATGGCTACACCTTC. Protein: CASSDTKPTGAYGYTF.

This chain uses TRBV6-1 with TRBJ2-7; 12 nucleotides match TRBD1. The germline V gene has CDR1 MNHNS and CDR2 SASEGT. The trim removed 3 bases at V and 6 bases at J, leaving 3 bases unmatched. The CDR3 covers 14 residues. This CDR3 is CASSDGTGGGEQYF. CDR3 DNA sequence: TGTGCCAGCAGTGATGGGACAGGGGGCGGCGAGCAGTACTTC.

The chain combines TRBV5-6 with TRBJ2-7; the D gene is possibly TRBD2 (6 bases). This CDR3 is 13 amino acids long. The V end lost 3 bases, the J end lost 2 bases, and 9 bases lay between the germline ends. Germline CDR1 reads SGHDT; CDR2 reads YYEEEE. The CDR3 loop reads CASSSTRAYEQYF. CDR3 nucleotides: TGTGCCAGCAGCTCGACTAGAGCCTACGAGCAGTACTTC.

The chain combines TRBV28 with TRBJ1-1; D unresolved. The CDR3 is 12 amino acids. Trimming cost V 6 bases and J 1 base, with 6 bases left between them. CDR1 is MDHEN, CDR2 SYDVKM, per germline. The DNA for the CDR3 is TGTGCCAGCAGGGATCGGAACACTGAAGCTTTCTTT. Its translation: CASRDRNTEAFF. Together with reference TRBV28 and TRBJ1-1, the CDR3 gives the full variable domain: DVKVTQSSRYLVKRTGEKVFLECVQDMDHENMFWYRQDPGLGLRLIYFSYDVKMKEKGDIPEGYSVSREKKERFSLILESASTNQTSMYLCASRDRNTEAFFGQGTRLTVV.

This clone came up once. The genes are TRBV5-6 and TRBJ1-2; 10 nucleotides match TRBD1. The CDR3 consists of 13 residues. CDR1 and CDR2 from the germline V gene are SGHDT and YYEEEE. V was clipped by 2 bases and J by 7 bases; unmatched bases: 2. For the CDR3, the DNA is TGTGCCAGCAGCTTCGGGACAGGGGCTGGCTACACCTTC. Protein: CASSFGTGAGYTF.

The chain joins TRBV19 to TRBJ2-5, with D uncertain. The germline V and J ends were trimmed by 5 bases and 4 bases, with 8 bases remaining between them. The CDR3 loop spans 12 amino acids. Looked up from germline, CDR1 is LNHDA and CDR2 is SQIVND (reference sequence). The CDR3 reads CASSSAGETQYF. The CDR3 coding sequence is TGTGCCAGTAGTTCGGCTGGAGAGACCCAGTACTTC.

This clone is a singleton in its sample. V gene TRBV27 combines with J gene TRBJ1-2; the D gene is possibly TRBD1 (6 bases). The CDR3 loop spans 14 amino acids. The V gene lost 7 bases and the J gene lost 5 bases, with 17 bases spanning the gap. Germline assignment: CDR1 MNHEY and CDR2 SMNVEV (reference sequence). The CDR3 region is CASTLRSGDYGYTF. The CDR3 DNA reads as TGTGCCAGCACCCTTAGGTCAGGGGATTATGGCTACACCTTC.